One sample yielded the 25 T cell receptor beta chains listed below, sequenced in a study of cytomegalovirus exposure and HLA in healthy donors. Researchers ran the PCR with 60 Vbeta and 13 Jbeta primers. Clones were read by immunoSEQ multiplex PCR, and TCRdb kept only the in-frame ones, dropping some. The sample includes 200,000 to 250,000 clones, approximately 80% seen only once; the top ten take under 0.85%. Material: PBMCs. The receptors were gathered from a boy between 2 and 10 years old in good health and CMV-seronegative.

CDR3 protein: CASSRGTDPYEQYF. CDR3 coding DNA: TGTGCCAGCAGTCGGGGGACAGATCCCTACGAGCAGTACTTC. V gene TRBV27 combines with J gene TRBJ2-7, with D perhaps TRBD1 (7 bases). This CDR3 spans 14 amino acids. The V and J ends lost 5 bases and 2 bases respectively, with 13 bases between them. Germline V gene lookup returns CDR1 MNHEY and CDR2 SMNVEV (reference sequence).

A note on this clone: The junction departs from the called germline gene at one end, perhaps through a read error. CDR3 sequence: CSSSLTQQETFIGELFF. The CDR3 DNA follows: TGTTCCAGCAGCTTAACCCAACAGGAAACTTTCATCGGGGAGCTGTTTTTT. The rearrangement joins TRBV7-9 to TRBJ2-2; TRBD1 is a possible D gene (5 bases). There are 17 residues in the CDR3. Germline-derived CDR1 and CDR2 are SEHNR and FQNEAQ (reference sequence).

The CDR3 sequence is CASSLTGRHTEAFF. The CDR3 DNA follows: TGCGCCAGCAGCCTGACAGGGCGGCACACTGAAGCTTTCTTT. The J gene is TRBJ1-1, the V gene TRBV5-1; TRBD1 matches at 7 bases. The CDR3 is made up of 14 amino acids. V lost 4 bases and J lost 3; bases outside the gene matches: 6. Germline CDR1 reads SGHRS; CDR2 reads YFSETQ.

This chain joins TRBV15 and TRBJ2-1, with unresolved D. CDR1 and CDR2 from the germline V gene are LNHNV and YYDKDF (reference sequence). Trimming cost V 5 bases and J 7 bases, with 9 bases left between them. The CDR3 contains 12 residues. CDR3 bases: TGTGCCACCAGCGCGATAGCAAATGAGCAGTTCTTC. Encoded protein: CATSAIANEQFF.

The V gene is TRBV7-6, the J gene TRBJ2-5, with 7 bases that match TRBD1. The CDR3 sequence is 15 residues long. Germline values: CDR1 SGHVS, CDR2 FNYEAQ. After removal of 5 bases from V and 2 bases from J, the junction contained 8 bases not matched to a gene. The CDR3 bases are TGTGCCAGCAGCGACGTTACACAGGGGCAAGAGACCCAGTACTTC. Protein sequence: CASSDVTQGQETQYF. The whole variable domain, remainder taken from reference TRBV7-6 and TRBJ2-5, is GAGVSQSPRYKVTKRGQDVALRCDPISGHVSLYWYRQALGQGPEFLTYFNYEAQQDKSGLPNDRFSAERPEGSISTLTIQRTEQRDSAMYRCASSDVTQGQETQYFGPGTRLLVL.

This chain joins TRBV19 and TRBJ1-5; TRBD1 is a possible D gene (6 bases). The CDR3 has 14 amino acids. Deletions cut 7 bases from V and 6 bases from J, with 16 bases between. CDR1 and CDR2 from the germline V gene are LNHDA and SQIVND (reference sequence). The DNA for the CDR3 is TGTGCCAGTATGCGACAGGAGATAGGTCAGCCCCAGCATTTT. Protein sequence: CASMRQEIGQPQHF.

The chain has TRBV2 and TRBJ2-5; the match to TRBD2 covers 8 bases. The CDR3 runs 15 residues. Germline V gives CDR1 SNHLY, CDR2 FYNNEI. V was pared by 1 base and J by 1 base, with 2 bases of the junction left unmatched. The CDR3 coding sequence is TGTGCCAGCAGTGAAGACCTAGCGGGCCAAGAGACCCAGTACTTC. Its translation is CASSEDLAGQETQYF. Together with reference TRBV2 and TRBJ2-5, the CDR3 gives the full variable domain: EPEVTQTPSHQVTQMGQEVILRCVPISNHLYFYWYRQILGQKVEFLVSFYNNEISEKSEIFDDQFSVERPDGSNFTLKIRSTKLEDSAMYFCASSEDLAGQETQYFGPGTRLLVL.

The genes are TRBV6-5 and TRBJ1-2, with a possible D match to TRBD1 (5 bases). The V gene's germline CDR1 is MNHEY and CDR2 SVGAGI. V lost 4 bases and J 7 bases, leaving 13 bases between the germline ends. CDR3 length: 13 residues. The DNA for the CDR3 is TGTGCCAGCAGTTCGCGCCAGGGAGGTGGCTACACCTTC. Amino acids: CASSSRQGGGYTF.

This chain connects TRBV6-1 to TRBJ2-1, with D unresolved. Per the germline V gene, CDR1 is MNHNS and CDR2 is SASEGT. There are 12 residues in the CDR3. The V and J ends lost 5 bases and 4 bases respectively, with 6 bases between them. The CDR3 DNA sequence: TGTGCCAGCAGTCCCAATTACAATGAGCAGTTCTTC. It encodes CASSPNYNEQFF.

The chain uses TRBV6-4 and TRBJ2-3; D is undetermined. Looked up from germline, CDR1 is MRHNA and CDR2 is SNTAGT. Trimming shortened V by 3 bases and J by 2 bases, and 15 bases separated the two germline ends. CDR3 length: 16 amino acids. CDR3 region: CASSETHDMTTDTQYF. CDR3 nucleotide sequence: TGTGCCAGCAGTGAAACACACGACATGACCACAGATACGCAGTATTTT.

The table lists this clone with a few counts. The chain carries TRBV6-6 and TRBJ2-3; D possibly corresponds to TRBD2 (6 bases). Germline CDR1 and CDR2: MNHNY and SVGAGI (reference sequence). V was pared by 5 bases and J by 3 bases, with 6 bases between. The CDR3 extends over 12 amino acids. CDR3 region: CASSAGTDTQYF. The CDR3 DNA reads as TGTGCCAGCAGTGCGGGGACAGATACGCAGTATTTT.

DNA of the CDR3: TGTGCCATTACGGACAGGGCTTACGAGCAGTACTTC. Encoded protein: CAITDRAYEQYF. The rearrangement joins TRBV6-1 to TRBJ2-5; 8 bases are a match to TRBD1. The DNA end is more similar to TRBJ2-7, so the J call may be wrong. Per the germline V gene, CDR1 is MNHNS and CDR2 is SASEGT. The CDR3 contains 12 residues.

The chain employs TRBV9 and TRBJ2-3; 9 nucleotides match TRBD2. The CDR3 is 17 amino acids. CDR1 and CDR2 (germline): SGDLS, YYNGEE. V lost 0 bases to trimming and J lost 3 bases; unmatched junction nucleotides: 8. CDR3 amino acids: CASSVGWAGGSTDTQYF. DNA of the CDR3: TGTGCCAGCAGCGTAGGTTGGGCGGGAGGGTCTACAGATACGCAGTATTTT. Full variable domain (outside the CDR3, taken from reference TRBV9 and TRBJ2-3): DSGVTQTPKHLITATGQRVTLRCSPRSGDLSVYWYQQSLDQGLQFLIQYYNGEERAKGNILERFSAQQFPDLHSELNLSSLELGDSALYFCASSVGWAGGSTDTQYFGPGTRLTVL.

This clone has more than one count but fewer than ten. The J gene is TRBJ1-1, the V gene TRBV6-6; TRBD1 aligns across 8 bases. V dropped 5 bases and J dropped 5; count of bases not matched to a gene: 13. CDR1 MNHNY and CDR2 SVGAGI come from the germline V gene (reference sequence). The CDR3 length is 16 residues. CDR3 protein: CASSKQGGLGRTEAFF. CDR3 DNA: TGTGCCAGCAGTAAACAGGGGGGCCTCGGGAGGACTGAAGCTTTCTTT.

The J gene is TRBJ1-6, the V gene TRBV14, with 7 bases that match TRBD1. The junction had 7 bases not matched to a gene; V was cut back by 4 bases and J by 7 bases. The CDR3 spans 15 residues. Germline V gene data show CDR1 as SGHDN and CDR2 as FVKESK. CDR3 DNA: TGTGCCAGCAGCCCTAACAGGGGAAGAAATTCACCCCTCCACTTT. This translates into CASSPNRGRNSPLHF.

The CDR3 nucleotides read TGTGCCAGCAGCTTAGTCACAGAGAACACTGAAGCTTTCTTT. It encodes CASSLVTENTEAFF. This chain joins TRBV11-2 and TRBJ1-1; D call uncertain. The germline CDR1 and CDR2 sequences are SGHAT and FQNNGV. The CDR3 spans 14 residues. V was trimmed by 1 base and J by 1 base, leaving 7 bases between them.

About this clone: This same CDR3 is encoded by further DNA sequences in the sample. The chain links TRBV5-1 to TRBJ2-7, with D possibly matching TRBD1 (5 bases). The CDR3 contains 13 residues. Germline V gene data show CDR1 as SGHRS and CDR2 as YFSETQ. Deletions cut 4 bases from V and 0 bases from J, with 8 bases between. Here the CDR3 reads CASSPDSSYEQYF. The CDR3, as DNA: TGCGCCAGCAGCCCTGACAGCTCCTACGAGCAGTACTTC.

In regard to this clone: Other nucleotide sequences in the sample specify the same CDR3. This rearrangement joins TRBV7-9 to TRBJ2-1, with 12 bases that match TRBD2. This CDR3 has 15 amino acids. Germline lookup yields CDR1 SEHNR and CDR2 FQNEAQ (reference sequence). V shed 4 bases, J shed 5 bases, and the junction held 3 bases outside the gene matches. DNA for the CDR3: TGTGCCAGCAGCTACAGACTAGCGGGGGACAATGAGCAGTTCTTC. It yields the protein CASSYRLAGDNEQFF.

This chain uses TRBV5-6 with TRBJ1-2; TRBD1 is a possible D gene (5 bases). CDR1 is SGHDT, CDR2 YYEEEE, per germline. Trimming pared 3 bases from V and 2 bases from J, leaving 8 bases between. The CDR3 has 13 residues. This CDR3 reads CASSYRQNYGYTF. The CDR3 bases are TGTGCCAGCAGCTATAGACAGAACTATGGCTACACCTTC.

This clone has just a few counts. This chain uses TRBV13 with TRBJ2-5; 8 bases match TRBD1. Germline assignment: CDR1 PRHDT and CDR2 FYEKMQ (reference sequence). With 0 bases clipped from V and 5 bases from J, the junction kept 5 bases outside the gene matches. The CDR3 extends over 15 amino acids. As DNA, the CDR3 is TGTGCCAGCAGCTTAGGGGGTAACAGGGGGGAGACCCAGTACTTC. This translates into CASSLGGNRGETQYF.

The genes are TRBV29-1 and TRBJ1-1; TRBD1 might be the D (6 bases). The CDR3 has 16 amino acids. V was pared by 0 bases and J by 4 bases, with 18 bases between. CDR1 and CDR2 (germline): SQVTM, ANQGSEA. The CDR3 DNA reads as TGCAGCGTTGAAGATCATGGGGGGGGCCGTGGCACTGAAGCTTTCTTT. Protein sequence: CSVEDHGGGRGTEAFF.

This clone was observed a single time. The rearrangement links TRBV5-6 to TRBJ2-1; TRBD1 might be the D (6 bases). This CDR3 spans 14 amino acids. V lost 0 bases and J lost 8, with 12 bases in between. Germline V gene data show CDR1 as SGHDT and CDR2 as YYEEEE. DNA for the CDR3: TGTGCCAGCAGCTTGGGAGGGGGTAAGGATGAGCAGTTCTTC. As protein: CASSLGGGKDEQFF.

This chain links TRBV30 with TRBJ1-2, with D hard to call. Trimming stripped 0 bases from V and 7 bases from J, with 12 bases between. The CDR3 has 13 residues. Per the germline V gene, CDR1 is GTSNPN and CDR2 is SVGIG (reference sequence). CDR3 loop: CAWSVLLESGYTF. In DNA form, the CDR3 reads TGTGCCTGGAGTGTACTTTTAGAAAGTGGCTACACCTTC.

J is TRBJ2-2 and V is TRBV30, with 10 bases lining up with TRBD1. The germline V gene has CDR1 GTSNPN and CDR2 SVGIG (reference sequence). J gave up 6 bases and V 3 bases, and 10 bases lay outside the gene matches. This CDR3 region has 16 residues. The CDR3 coding sequence is TGTGCCTGGAGGGCCTCCGGGACAGGGGCCGCCGGGGAGCTGTTTTTT. Protein sequence: CAWRASGTGAAGELFF.

The V gene is TRBV11-2, the J gene TRBJ1-5; D possibly corresponds to TRBD1 (5 bases). V gave up 0 bases and J gave up 3 bases, with 9 bases separating them. The CDR3 consists of 15 residues. Germline lookup yields CDR1 SGHAT and CDR2 FQNNGV. The CDR3: CASSLDPGSNQPQHF. CDR3 sequence (DNA): TGTGCCAGCAGCTTAGACCCAGGGTCCAATCAGCCCCAGCATTTT.